These 18 T cell receptor beta chains were all obtained from the same sample, sequenced in a study of immune evolution from preneoplasia to lung adenocarcinoma. The method was immunoSEQ multiplex PCR; TCRdb's version includes in-frame clones alone and lacks a portion of them. The sample consists of some 7,000 clones, 70% to 80% of them appearing once. Sequencing used FFPE minimally invasive lung adenocarcinoma tissue. Receptors were obtained from a person aged 70 to 79 with lung adenocarcinoma.

CDR3 residues: CASGLAGTYTQYF. As DNA, the CDR3 is TGTGCTAGTGGTTTGGCCGGGACGTATACGCAGTATTTT. The V gene is TRBV12-5, the J gene TRBJ2-3, with D perhaps given as TRBD1 or TRBD2 (5 bases each). V was cut by 1 base and J by 7 bases, with 9 bases left in between. The CDR3 consists of 13 residues. Looked up from germline, CDR1 is LGHNT and CDR2 is FRNRAP.

This clone was picked up one time. The chain recombines TRBV7-2 with TRBJ2-3; 10 bases agree with TRBD2. Trimming took 5 bases from V and 5 from J; bases not matched to a gene: 4. CDR3 length equals 14 residues. In germline, CDR1 is SGHTA, CDR2 FQGNSA. The CDR3 coding sequence is TGTGCCAGCAGCCCCGGACTAGCGGTAGATACGCAGTATTTT. Residues: CASSPGLAVDTQYF.

This chain uses TRBV7-2 with TRBJ2-1; 9 positions match TRBD2. The CDR3 length is 15 residues. With 4 bases clipped from V and 7 bases from J, the junction kept 8 bases outside the gene matches. CDR1 SGHTA and CDR2 FQGNSA come from the germline V gene. The DNA for the CDR3 is TGTGCCAGCAGCTCAGCGGGGGGTGTGGGTAATGAGCAGTTCTTC. It specifies CASSSAGGVGNEQFF.

This rearrangement joins TRBV11-3 to TRBJ2-1, with D perhaps matching TRBD1 (7 bases). Trimming removed 5 bases at V and 7 bases at J, with 21 bases between. The CDR3 consists of 16 residues. Germline CDR1 and CDR2: SGHNT and YENEEA. The CDR3 is CASSHGRQGRINEQFF. The CDR3 DNA follows: TGTGCCAGCAGCCACGGGAGACAGGGAAGGATTAATGAGCAGTTCTTC. The variable domain in full, with the rest retrieved from reference TRBV11-3 and TRBJ2-1, is EAGVVQSPRYKIIEKKQPVAFWCNPISGHNTLYWYLQNLGQGPELLIRYENEEAVDDSQLPKDRFSAERLKGVDSTLKIQPAELGDSAVYLCASSHGRQGRINEQFFGPGTRLTVL.

About this clone itself: An end of the junction does not agree with germline; a read error may underlie this. Here the CDR3 DNA reads TGTGTCAGTAGTATAGATCTGTGGAACACCATATATTTT. This sequence encodes CVSSIDLWNTIYF. The rearrangement joins TRBV19 to TRBJ1-3; D not certain. CDR1 and CDR2 from the germline V gene are LNHDA and SQIVND (reference sequence). CDR3 length equals 13 residues.

This clone was seen only once. The chain recombines TRBV7-8 with TRBJ1-3; 7 bases fit TRBD1. From germline, CDR1 is SGHVS and CDR2 FQNEAQ. This CDR3 has 16 amino acids. V gave up 0 bases and J gave up 6 bases; unmatched junction bases: 8. Here the CDR3 DNA reads TGTGCCAGCAGCTTAGCTTCGACAGGGCTCATAAACACCATATATTTT. This encodes CASSLASTGLINTIYF.

This chain connects TRBV7-2 to TRBJ2-5; TRBD2 matches 8 bases. The CDR3 runs 15 residues. J gave up 4 bases and V 1 base, and 5 bases lay outside the gene matches. From germline, CDR1 is SGHTA and CDR2 FQGNSA. The CDR3 bases are TGTGCCAGCAGCTTAGACGGGAGGGCCTCAGAGACCCAGTACTTC. Amino acid sequence: CASSLDGRASETQYF.

The chain joins TRBV9 to TRBJ2-5, with 7 nucleotides matching TRBD2. This CDR3 region has 16 residues. Trimming cost V 4 bases and J 4 bases; bases outside gene matches: 13. In germline, CDR1 is SGDLS, CDR2 YYNGEE. CDR3 sequence (DNA): TGTGCCAGCAGCCCTTTTGACGGGGGAGGGAGAGAGACCCAGTACTTC. Translation: CASSPFDGGGRETQYF.

V gene TRBV5-1 combines with J gene TRBJ2-7; possibly TRBD2 for D (6 bases). This CDR3 has 15 residues. In germline, CDR1 is SGHRS, CDR2 YFSETQ. V lost 4 bases and J lost 6, with 20 bases in between. The CDR3 sequence is CASSPGTGSGAEQYF. DNA for the CDR3: TGCGCCAGCAGCCCCGGGACTGGCTCCGGGGCCGAGCAGTACTTC.

The V and J genes are TRBV15 and TRBJ2-3; 14 nucleotides align to TRBD2. The length of the CDR3 is 15 residues. The junction had 7 bases not matched to a gene; V was cut back by 10 bases and J by 4 bases. The germline V gene has CDR1 LNHNV and CDR2 YYDKDF (reference sequence). The CDR3 reads CASGLAGGSSDTQYF. DNA of the CDR3: TGTGCCAGCGGACTAGCGGGGGGCTCCTCAGATACGCAGTATTTT.

The chain carries TRBV7-2 and TRBJ1-4; 9 bases agree with TRBD1. J was trimmed by 6 bases and V by 1 base; bases with no gene match: 6. This CDR3 region has 16 residues. Germline CDR1 reads SGHTA; CDR2 reads FQGNSA. CDR3 DNA sequence: TGTGCCAGCAGCTTAGGGTGGGGACAGGGCTATGAAAAACTGTTTTTT. Translated: CASSLGWGQGYEKLFF.

The V and J genes are TRBV18 and TRBJ2-3; possibly TRBD2 for D (6 bases). The CDR3 totals 16 residues. Per germline, CDR1 KGHSH and CDR2 LQKENI. Between the trimmed V and J ends, which lost 3 bases and 3 bases, there was a span of 16 bases. The DNA for the CDR3 is TGTGCCAGCTCACCTAAGGCGGGGTGGTCGACAGATACGCAGTATTTT. Amino acids: CASSPKAGWSTDTQYF.

The chain carries TRBV9 and TRBJ1-3; D is unclear. Looked up from germline, CDR1 is SGDLS and CDR2 is YYNGEE. Trimming stripped 4 bases from V and 5 bases from J, with 16 bases between. The CDR3 length is 15 residues. The CDR3 region has the DNA TGTGCCAGCAGCTCAACCGGGTCCAGGAGAAACACCATATATTTT. This gives the protein CASSSTGSRRNTIYF.

The chain joins TRBV20-1 to TRBJ2-7; D may match TRBD1 or TRBD2 (5 bases each). Trimming removed 6 bases at V and 4 bases at J, with 10 bases between. The CDR3 loop spans 11 amino acids. In germline, CDR1 is DFQATT, CDR2 SNEGSKA (reference sequence). The chain's CDR3 is CSAGTVYEQYF. The CDR3 nucleotides read TGCAGTGCGGGGACGGTTTACGAGCAGTACTTC.

This rearrangement joins TRBV6-1 to TRBJ2-2; D is unresolved. Deletions cut 10 bases from V and 3 bases from J, with 12 bases between. Per the germline V gene, CDR1 is MNHNS and CDR2 is SASEGT. CDR3 length: 13 residues. CDR3 sequence: CAILGLDTGELFF. The CDR3 DNA sequence: TGTGCCATCCTAGGGTTGGACACCGGGGAGCTGTTTTTT.

V gene TRBV7-6 combines with J gene TRBJ1-1; D might be TRBD1 (5 bases). The CDR3 is 14 amino acids. Germline V gene lookup returns CDR1 SGHVS and CDR2 FNYEAQ. The V end was cut by 1 base, the J end by 4 bases, with 10 bases between. The CDR3 protein is CASSLGGTGTEAFF. The CDR3, as DNA: TGTGCCAGCAGCTTAGGCGGGACTGGCACTGAAGCTTTCTTT. Complete variable domain (other parts from reference TRBV7-6 and TRBJ1-1): GAGVSQSPRYKVTKRGQDVALRCDPISGHVSLYWYRQALGQGPEFLTYFNYEAQQDKSGLPNDRFSAERPEGSISTLTIQRTEQRDSAMYRCASSLGGTGTEAFFGQGTRLTVV.

The chain recombines TRBV9 with TRBJ2-3; tentatively, D is TRBD2 (7 bases). In germline, CDR1 is SGDLS, CDR2 YYNGEE. Trimming shortened V by 0 bases and J by 5 bases, and 13 bases separated the two germline ends. The CDR3 sequence is 15 residues long. CDR3 residues: CASSVGGGGLDTQYF. CDR3 coding DNA: TGTGCCAGCAGCGTAGGGGGGGGCGGCCTAGATACGCAGTATTTT.

V is TRBV30 and J is TRBJ1-3; D is undetermined. The ends were cut back, 2 bases at V and 0 bases at J, with 8 bases in the middle. CDR3 length: 14 residues. Germline CDR1 and CDR2: GTSNPN and SVGIG (reference sequence). Written as DNA, the CDR3 is TGTGCCTGGAGTCCCACAGTCTCTGGAAACACCATATATTTT. It yields the protein CAWSPTVSGNTIYF.